These 6 T cell receptor beta chains were sequenced from one sample in a study of PD-L1 blockade in urothelial cancer. The data were produced by immunoSEQ multiplex PCR, yet TCRdb's version contains in-frame clones alone and is incomplete. The sample includes fewer than 85,000 clones, about nine tenths of them seen just once. Stated time point: peripheral blood 6 weeks after treatment start. The material sequenced was PBMCs, taken around atezolizumab (anti-PD-L1) treatment. The receptor set was obtained from a man aged 55 to 70 with urothelial cancer.

The chain has TRBV11-3 and TRBJ2-7, with D tentatively TRBD1 (6 bases). Looked up from germline, CDR1 is SGHNT and CDR2 is YENEEA. The length of the CDR3 is 19 residues. V lost 0 bases and J 2 bases, leaving 23 bases between the germline ends. In DNA form, the CDR3 reads TGTGCCAGCAGCTTAGACCTCATCCCCTCGACAGGTGGTGCCTACGAGCAGTACTTC. Translated: CASSLDLIPSTGGAYEQYF.

This clone was seen just once. This chain links TRBV6-1 with TRBJ2-7; TRBD1 aligns across 7 bases. CDR1 is MNHNS, CDR2 SASEGT, per germline. Trimming took 4 bases from V and 3 from J; bases not matched to a gene: 6. CDR3 length: 14 residues. CDR3 bases: TGTGCCAGCAGTGCCCAGGGGGACATCTACGAGCAGTACTTC. Its translation is CASSAQGDIYEQYF.

V is TRBV7-2 and J is TRBJ2-3; D is unclear. The CDR3 is made up of 14 amino acids. CDR1 SGHTA and CDR2 FQGNSA come from the germline V gene. Trimming left V 5 bases short and J 1 base short, with 10 bases between. CDR3 DNA sequence: TGTGCCAGCAGCCCCTTACCAGGCACAGATACGCAGTATTTT. This gives the protein CASSPLPGTDTQYF.

The V gene is TRBV6-6, the J gene TRBJ2-1, with 9 bases that match TRBD2. The CDR3 is made up of 16 amino acids. Trimming took 6 bases from V and 4 from J; bases not matched to a gene: 10. CDR1 is MNHNY and CDR2 is SVGAGI in the germline V gene (reference sequence). The CDR3 region has the DNA TGTGCCAGCAGGACGCGACGCGGGGGGGATTACAATGAGCAGTTCTTC. Its translation: CASRTRRGGDYNEQFF.

This clone appeared once. The chain links TRBV10-1 to TRBJ2-1, with 10 bases fitting TRBD2. The CDR3 consists of 16 residues. Germline V gives CDR1 WNHNN, CDR2 SYGVQD (reference sequence). J lost 12 bases, V lost 2 bases, and 13 bases had no gene match. The CDR3, as DNA: TGCGCCAGCAGTGAGGGAGGAGCGGGAGGGCCGTCTAGGCAGTTCTTC. Amino acid sequence: CASSEGGAGGPSRQFF.

V gene TRBV10-3 combines with J gene TRBJ2-3; TRBD2 aligns across 9 bases. Germline V gene lookup returns CDR1 ENHRY and CDR2 SYGVKD. V trimming: 4 bases; J trimming: 2 bases; junction bases outside the gene matches: 7. This CDR3 comprises 16 residues. CDR3 coding DNA: TGTGCCATCAGTGGGCGGGAGGGCCCATACACAGATACGCAGTATTTT. Translation gives CAISGREGPYTDTQYF.